These 3 T cell receptor beta chains were sequenced from one sample in a study of OX40 agonist ivuxolimab in advanced cancers. Sequencing used immunoSEQ multiplex PCR; TCRdb keeps in-frame clones, though not all of them. The sample consists of about 59,000 clones, almost 95% of them appearing once. Sequencing used CD4+ or CD8+ T cells sorted from blood, obtained in a trial of the OX40 agonist ivuxolimab. These TCRs come from an adult with an advanced solid tumor such as melanoma, head and neck, liver or kidney cancer.

This clone was counted once. The chain joins TRBV9 to TRBJ2-7, with 12 bases lining up with TRBD2. Trimming cost V 0 bases and J 4 bases; bases outside gene matches: 5. CDR1 SGDLS and CDR2 YYNGEE come from the germline V gene. This CDR3 contains 16 residues. CDR3 protein: CASSVATSGSGYEQYF. The CDR3 DNA sequence: TGTGCCAGCAGCGTAGCGACTAGCGGGAGTGGGTACGAGCAGTACTTC.

This clone was detected a few times. V is TRBV11-2 and J is TRBJ2-7; 8 bases are shared with TRBD2. The trim removed 0 bases at V and 0 bases at J, leaving 13 bases unmatched. The CDR3 sequence is 19 residues long. CDR1 SGHAT and CDR2 FQNNGV come from the germline V gene. This chain's CDR3 is CASSLEGGLAGHSSYEQYF. The CDR3 DNA reads as TGTGCCAGCAGCTTAGAGGGGGGGCTAGCGGGCCATAGCTCCTACGAGCAGTACTTC.

The rearrangement joins TRBV7-9 to TRBJ2-1; 7 bases fit TRBD1. With V trimmed by 5 bases and J by 5 bases, 15 bases remained unmatched. The CDR3 runs to 17 residues. The germline V gene has CDR1 SEHNR and CDR2 FQNEAQ (reference sequence). CDR3 coding DNA: TGTGCCAGCAGCCCTCACGCCGGGACAGCTATTAACAATGAGCAGTTCTTC. It translates to CASSPHAGTAINNEQFF.